These 31 T cell receptor beta chains were sequenced from one sample in a study of cytomegalovirus exposure and HLA in healthy donors. Primers: 60 Vbeta forward and 13 Jbeta reverse. Clones were read by immunoSEQ multiplex PCR, and TCRdb kept only the in-frame ones, dropping some. The sample has approximately 290,000 clones; about four fifths are singletons. The specimen sequenced was PBMCs. These receptor sequences come from a girl aged 2-9 years in good health and CMV-seronegative.

This chain links TRBV9 with TRBJ2-3; D perhaps matches TRBD1 (6 bases). The CDR3 consists of 15 residues. Deletions cut 3 bases from V and 2 bases from J, with 13 bases between. In germline, CDR1 is SGDLS, CDR2 YYNGEE. CDR3 in DNA: TGTGCCAGCAGCGACTCGGGGACATCCACAGATACGCAGTATTTT. Protein product: CASSDSGTSTDTQYF.

The gene calls are TRBV5-1 and TRBJ2-7; TRBD2 matches at 8 bases. The length of the CDR3 is 15 residues. V was pared by 3 bases and J by 3 bases, with 8 bases of the junction left unmatched. Germline V gene sequence: CDR1 SGHRS, CDR2 YFSETQ. The CDR3 spells CASSSASGGRYEQYF. CDR3 in DNA: TGCGCCAGCAGCTCCGCAAGCGGGGGACGCTACGAGCAGTACTTC.

The chain joins TRBV27 to TRBJ2-3, with 11 positions matching TRBD2. Trimming cost V 7 bases and J 6 bases; bases outside gene matches: 6. The CDR3 has 14 amino acids. The germline V gene encodes CDR1 MNHEY and CDR2 SMNVEV (reference sequence). The CDR3 loop reads CASTIAGGFDTQYF. In DNA form, the CDR3 reads TGTGCCAGCACCATAGCGGGAGGGTTTGATACGCAGTATTTT.

The CDR3 here is CASKQNSPLHF. CDR3 nucleotides: TGTGCCAGCAAACAGAATTCACCCCTCCACTTT. The chain joins TRBV6-1 to TRBJ1-6; no firm D call. Germline values: CDR1 MNHNS, CDR2 SASEGT. V lost 7 bases, J lost 7 bases, and 5 bases lay in between. CDR3 length equals 11 residues.

The chain combines TRBV5-1 with TRBJ2-1, with TRBD1 as a possible D gene (6 bases). Per germline, CDR1 SGHRS and CDR2 YFSETQ. The CDR3 totals 16 residues. Deletions cut 2 bases from V and 8 bases from J, with 20 bases between. CDR3 DNA sequence: TGCGCCAGCAGCTTTTACTACAGGGATTGGCGGCATGAGCAGTTCTTC. It translates to CASSFYYRDWRHEQFF.

Only a few counts were recorded for this clone. This rearrangement joins TRBV7-9 to TRBJ2-1; D ambiguous. The CDR3 sequence is 13 residues long. Trimming took 1 base from V and 8 from J, leaving 9 bases between them. CDR1 and CDR2 from the germline V gene are SEHNR and FQNEAQ (reference sequence). The CDR3 protein is CASSLETPDEQFF. DNA for the CDR3: TGTGCCAGCAGCTTAGAAACCCCAGATGAGCAGTTCTTC.

This chain connects TRBV27 to TRBJ2-1, with D maybe TRBD1 (5 bases). Germline-derived CDR1 and CDR2 are MNHEY and SMNVEV (reference sequence). V was pared by 0 bases and J by 4 bases, with 10 bases between. The CDR3 is made up of 15 amino acids. CDR3 in amino acids: CASSLSREPYNEQFF. The CDR3 nucleotides read TGTGCCAGCAGTTTATCCAGGGAACCGTACAATGAGCAGTTCTTC.

V and J are TRBV13 and TRBJ2-6; no clear D gene. The length of the CDR3 is 16 residues. V shed 0 bases and J shed 1 base, with 7 bases lying between them. The germline V gene has CDR1 PRHDT and CDR2 FYEKMQ (reference sequence). CDR3 residues: CASSLGASSGANVLTF. CDR3 coding DNA: TGTGCCAGCAGCTTAGGGGCCTCTTCTGGGGCCAACGTCCTGACTTTC. Full variable domain (remainder filled in from reference TRBV13 and TRBJ2-6): AAGVIQSPRHLIKEKRETATLKCYPIPRHDTVYWYQQGPGQDPQFLISFYEKMQSDKGSIPDRFSAQQFSDYHSELNMSSLELGDSALYFCASSLGASSGANVLTFGAGSRLTVL.

This chain joins TRBV28 and TRBJ2-1, with 10 bases that match TRBD2. The CDR3 loop spans 14 amino acids. The V segment lost 7 bases and the J segment 3 bases; nucleotides outside the gene matches: 3. The germline CDR1 and CDR2 sequences are MDHEN and SYDVKM. CDR3 bases: TGTGCCAGCACTAAGCGGGGGGGCTACAATGAGCAGTTCTTC. Amino acid sequence: CASTKRGGYNEQFF.

This chain connects TRBV11-1 to TRBJ2-4; 7 bases match TRBD1. The CDR3 has 11 residues. The germline gives CDR1 SGHAT, CDR2 FQDESV (reference sequence). The V gene end was trimmed by 10 bases and the J gene end by 9 bases; junction bases not matched to a gene: 6. The CDR3 loop is CATSTGTIQYF. CDR3 nucleotide sequence: TGTGCCACCTCGACAGGGACCATTCAGTACTTC. The full variable domain, in which reference TRBV11-1 and TRBJ2-4 provide the parts outside the CDR3, is EAEVAQSPRYKITEKSQAVAFWCDPISGHATLYWYRQILGQGPELLVQFQDESVVDDSQLPKDRFSAERLKGVDSTLKIQPAELGDSAMYLCATSTGTIQYFGAGTRLSVL.

The chain recombines TRBV6-1 with TRBJ2-3; D gene ambiguous. Trimming pared 2 bases from V and 2 bases from J, leaving 11 bases between. Germline CDR1 is MNHNS and CDR2 is SASEGT. This CDR3 is built from 15 residues. Here the CDR3 reads CASSEIPLYTDTQYF. In DNA form, the CDR3 reads TGTGCCAGCAGTGAAATTCCACTCTACACAGATACGCAGTATTTT.

Only one count was recorded for this clone. The chain uses TRBV27 and TRBJ1-5; 7 nucleotides align to TRBD1. V gave up 4 bases and J gave up 3 bases; unmatched junction bases: 6. The CDR3 runs 15 residues. Germline values: CDR1 MNHEY, CDR2 SMNVEV (reference sequence). For the CDR3, the DNA is TGTGCCAGCAGTTCCTACAGGGGTGCCAATCAGCCCCAGCATTTT. It translates to CASSSYRGANQPQHF.

The chain employs TRBV15 and TRBJ1-1, with 9 bases fitting TRBD1. CDR1 LNHNV and CDR2 YYDKDF come from the germline V gene (reference sequence). With V trimmed by 5 bases and J by 0 bases, 7 bases remained unmatched. This CDR3 comprises 16 residues. Here the CDR3 reads CATSGTGPYLNTEAFF. For the CDR3, the DNA is TGTGCCACCAGCGGGACAGGGCCCTATTTGAACACTGAAGCTTTCTTT.

The chain carries TRBV30 and TRBJ2-1; weak D call: TRBD2 (5 bases). The V gene's germline CDR1 is GTSNPN and CDR2 SVGIG (reference sequence). The CDR3 spans 14 residues. Trimming pared 5 bases from V and 2 bases from J, leaving 13 bases between. CDR3 sequence: CAWEGERTYNEQFF. CDR3 nucleotide sequence: TGTGCCTGGGAGGGTGAGCGAACCTACAATGAGCAGTTCTTC. The variable domain in full, completed from reference TRBV30 and TRBJ2-1, reads SQTIHQWPATLVQPVGSPLSLECTVEGTSNPNLYWYRQAAGRGLQLLFYSVGIGQISSEVPQNLSASRPQDRQFILSSKKLLLSDSGFYLCAWEGERTYNEQFFGPGTRLTVL.

V and J are TRBV5-1 and TRBJ2-3; D may be TRBD1 (5 bases). The CDR3 sequence is 17 residues long. V was pared by 5 bases and J by 1 base, with 20 bases between. Germline V gene data show CDR1 as SGHRS and CDR2 as YFSETQ. The chain's CDR3 is CASRSSRVGSGTDTQYF. The DNA for the CDR3 is TGCGCCAGCAGGAGTTCCAGGGTCGGTTCTGGCACAGATACGCAGTATTTT. Together with reference TRBV5-1 and TRBJ2-3, the CDR3 gives the full variable domain: KAGVTQTPRYLIKTRGQQVTLSCSPISGHRSVSWYQQTPGQGLQFLFEYFSETQRNKGNFPGRFSGRQFSNSRSEMNVSTLELGDSALYLCASRSSRVGSGTDTQYFGPGTRLTVL.

V is TRBV5-4 and J is TRBJ2-3; 9 bases are a match to TRBD2. The CDR3 has 18 residues. In germline, CDR1 is SGHNT, CDR2 YYREEE (reference sequence). The junction had 20 bases not matched to a gene; V was cut back by 4 bases and J by 8 bases. In DNA form, the CDR3 reads TGTGCCAGCAGCCCTGGTGGCGCTAGCGGGGAGAAACAAGGTACGCAGTATTTT. Its protein is CASSPGGASGEKQGTQYF.

The V call is TRBV5-1, the J call TRBJ2-3, with 7 bases lining up with TRBD2. The CDR3 sequence is 14 residues long. Germline CDR1 is SGHRS and CDR2 is YFSETQ. Trimming cost V 0 bases and J 4 bases; bases outside gene matches: 2. CDR3 coding DNA: TGCGCCAGCAGCTTGGAGACTAGCTCAGATACGCAGTATTTT. It is translated as CASSLETSSDTQYF.

This clone was seen more than once but under ten times. This chain joins TRBV28 and TRBJ1-2, with 10 bases identical to TRBD1. The CDR3 length is 15 residues. Germline lookup yields CDR1 MDHEN and CDR2 SYDVKM. The V segment lost 5 bases and the J segment 0 bases; nucleotides outside the gene matches: 3. The CDR3, as DNA: TGTGCCAGCAGTACGACAGGGGGCTCTAACTATGGCTACACCTTC. This sequence encodes CASSTTGGSNYGYTF.

The gene calls are TRBV11-2 and TRBJ2-1; TRBD1 aligns across 8 bases. V dropped 1 base and J dropped 10; count of bases not matched to a gene: 3. Germline V lookup: CDR1 SGHAT, CDR2 FQNNGV. CDR3 size: 13 residues. In DNA, the CDR3 is TGTGCCAGCAGCTTAGGTACAGGGGGGGAGCAGTTCTTC. The encoded protein is CASSLGTGGEQFF.

V gene TRBV27 combines with J gene TRBJ2-2; D unclear. Trimming cost V 7 bases and J 5 bases, with 14 bases left between them. This CDR3 is built from 14 residues. CDR1 and CDR2 (germline): MNHEY, SMNVEV (reference sequence). CDR3 sequence reads: CASMIRVATGELFF. In DNA, the CDR3 is TGTGCCAGCATGATTCGGGTTGCAACCGGGGAGCTGTTTTTT.

CDR3 protein: CASSPHYRAKETQYF. The CDR3 nucleotides are TGTGCCAGCAGCCCTCACTACAGGGCGAAAGAGACCCAGTACTTC. The chain has TRBV28 and TRBJ2-5; a possible D gene is TRBD1 (6 bases). Looked up from germline, CDR1 is MDHEN and CDR2 is SYDVKM. The CDR3 runs to 15 residues. Trimming removed 6 bases from V and 3 bases from J, with 17 bases in between. The whole variable domain, remainder taken from reference TRBV28 and TRBJ2-5, is DVKVTQSSRYLVKRTGEKVFLECVQDMDHENMFWYRQDPGLGLRLIYFSYDVKMKEKGDIPEGYSVSREKKERFSLILESASTNQTSMYLCASSPHYRAKETQYFGPGTRLLVL.

This clone was recorded only once. This chain connects TRBV18 to TRBJ2-3; 7 nucleotides match TRBD2. The CDR3 covers 11 residues. Germline-derived CDR1 and CDR2 are KGHSH and LQKENI. In DNA form, the CDR3 reads TGTAGCGGGGCGAGCACAGATACGCAGTATTTT. Translated: CSGASTDTQYF.

This rearrangement joins TRBV6-1 to TRBJ1-6; the match to TRBD1 covers 12 bases. The CDR3 has 19 amino acids. Losses at the gene ends were 4 bases for V and 2 bases for J; bases not matched to a gene: 9. Germline CDR1 reads MNHNS; CDR2 reads SASEGT. The CDR3 region is CASSGPGTGGRTYNSPLHF. CDR3 in DNA: TGTGCCAGCAGTGGCCCCGGGACAGGGGGCCGCACCTATAATTCACCCCTCCACTTT.

This clone was detected once. This chain uses TRBV7-9 with TRBJ1-5, with 7 bases matching TRBD1. The J segment lost 9 bases and the V segment lost 0 bases, leaving 2 bases of the junction unmatched. CDR1 is SEHNR, CDR2 FQNEAQ, per germline (reference sequence). The CDR3 is 13 amino acids. CDR3 bases: TGTGCCAGCAGCTTAGCGGGACAGCCGCCCCAGCATTTT. Protein: CASSLAGQPPQHF.

This chain joins TRBV6-6 and TRBJ2-7; 14 bases agree with TRBD2. Germline V gene data show CDR1 as MNHNY and CDR2 as SVGAGI (reference sequence). Unmatched junction bases numbered 2, after V lost 0 bases and J lost 4 bases. The CDR3 loop spans 16 amino acids. The CDR3 nucleotides read TGTGCCAGCAGTTACTCGACTAGCGGGGGGGAATACGAGCAGTACTTC. Translation: CASSYSTSGGEYEQYF.

The J gene is TRBJ1-2, the V gene TRBV4-1; 8 bases agree with TRBD1. The CDR3 extends over 16 amino acids. Germline CDR1 MGHRA, CDR2 YSYEKL. V trimming: 0 bases; J trimming: 7 bases; junction bases outside the gene matches: 10. DNA for the CDR3: TGCGCCAGCAGCCAAGAGTGGGGACAGGAAAGAAGTGGCTACACCTTC. Its protein product is CASSQEWGQERSGYTF.

V is TRBV6-1 and J is TRBJ2-5; D ambiguous. The end of the DNA aligns better with TRBJ2-7, so the J call may be wrong. The germline V gene encodes CDR1 MNHNS and CDR2 SASEGT. The CDR3 totals 11 residues. CDR3 in amino acids: CASSEAYEQYF. For the CDR3, the DNA is TGTGCCAGCAGTGAAGCCTACGAGCAGTACTTC.

This sequence joins TRBV7-6 and TRBJ2-3; 7 positions match TRBD2. Germline V gives CDR1 SGHVS, CDR2 FNYEAQ. The trim removed 2 bases at V and 8 bases at J, leaving 10 bases unmatched. The CDR3 runs to 15 residues. The CDR3 nucleotides are TGTGCCAGCAGCTTACGGGGGGAGGGCCTCGGTACGCAGTATTTT. This gives the protein CASSLRGEGLGTQYF. The complete variable domain, with remaining parts taken from reference TRBV7-6 and TRBJ2-3, reads GAGVSQSPRYKVTKRGQDVALRCDPISGHVSLYWYRQALGQGPEFLTYFNYEAQQDKSGLPNDRFSAERPEGSISTLTIQRTEQRDSAMYRCASSLRGEGLGTQYFGPGTRLTVL.

The chain employs TRBV18 and TRBJ1-1; D possibly corresponds to TRBD1 (6 bases). This CDR3 has 16 residues. V shed 3 bases and J shed 1 base, with 15 bases lying between them. Germline V gene sequence: CDR1 KGHSH, CDR2 LQKENI. The CDR3 region is CASSPRDRLSNTEAFF. Written as DNA, the CDR3 is TGTGCCAGCTCACCCCGAGACAGGCTCTCGAACACTGAAGCTTTCTTT.

DNA of the CDR3: TGTGCCAGCAGCGCAGGGGGCTCGGGCAATCAGCCCCAGCATTTT. This translates into CASSAGGSGNQPQHF. The chain has TRBV2 and TRBJ1-5; 8 bases fit TRBD1. This CDR3 is built from 15 residues. Germline CDR1 reads SNHLY; CDR2 reads FYNNEI. The V segment lost 6 bases and the J segment 2 bases; nucleotides outside the gene matches: 6.

The V call is TRBV5-1, the J call TRBJ2-3, with 7 bases aligning to TRBD2. V was pared by 2 bases and J by 6 bases, with 6 bases of the junction left unmatched. This CDR3 spans 14 amino acids. Looked up from germline, CDR1 is SGHRS and CDR2 is YFSETQ. DNA for the CDR3: TGCGCCAGCAGCTTCGCGCGGGGGTCTGATACGCAGTATTTT. Protein sequence: CASSFARGSDTQYF.